This T cell receptor (beta chain) was observed in a study of T cell changes during pregnancy in multiple sclerosis. TCRdb's copy holds only in-frame clones and misses some; the assay was immunoSEQ multiplex PCR. This table has just under 85,000 clones, approximately 93% appearing once. The V gene end was trimmed by 3 bases and the J gene end by 2 bases; junction bases not matched to a gene: 6. The CDR3 contains 15 residues. Germline V gene sequence: CDR1 MNHNS, CDR2 SASEGT. The rearrangement joins TRBV6-1 to TRBJ2-7, with 8 bases that match TRBD2. The source is a female donor with multiple sclerosis, enrolled in a pregnancy study. Specimen: peripheral blood, collected in the first trimester of pregnancy. For the CDR3, the DNA is TGTGCCAGCAGTGATCCGGGACTAGTCGCCTACGAGCAGTACTTC. This sequence encodes CASSDPGLVAYEQYF.